What follows is one T cell receptor beta chain and its context. The source of the sample is a study of response to subunit inactivated influenza vaccine. V was shortened by 5 bases and J by 7 bases, with 18 bases between the two germline ends. CDR1 is SEHNR, CDR2 FQNEAQ, per germline (reference sequence). The CDR3 is made up of 14 amino acids. MiXCR was run by TCRdb on the RT-PCR reads, yielding one entry per CDR3 protein. The profile shows about 500,000 distinct CDR3 sequences, 13% of them singletons. V gene TRBV7-9 combines with J gene TRBJ2-7; tentative D call: TRBD2 (5 bases). The TCR comes from a man in his forties or fifties who received an inactivated influenza vaccine. The input for sequencing was PBMCs from blood, taken roughly 47 days after vaccination. The CDR3 coding sequence is TGTGCCAGCAGCCGAGGACTGATTTCTGGTGAGCAGTACTTC. It encodes CASSRGLISGEQYF.